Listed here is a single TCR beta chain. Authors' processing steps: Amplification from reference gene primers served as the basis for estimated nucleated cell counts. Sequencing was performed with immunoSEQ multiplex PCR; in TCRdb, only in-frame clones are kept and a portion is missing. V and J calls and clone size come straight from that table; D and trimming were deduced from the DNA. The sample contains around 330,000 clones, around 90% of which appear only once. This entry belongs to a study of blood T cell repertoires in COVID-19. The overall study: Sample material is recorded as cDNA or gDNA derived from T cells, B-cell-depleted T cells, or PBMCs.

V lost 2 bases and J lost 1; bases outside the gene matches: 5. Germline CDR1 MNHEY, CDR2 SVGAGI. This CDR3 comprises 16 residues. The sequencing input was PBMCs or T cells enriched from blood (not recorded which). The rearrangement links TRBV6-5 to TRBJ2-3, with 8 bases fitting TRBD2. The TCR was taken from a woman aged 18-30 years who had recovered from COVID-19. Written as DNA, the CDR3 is TGTGCCAGCAGTTACGGGGCGGGGGGCGGCACAGATACGCAGTATTTT. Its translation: CASSYGAGGGTDTQYF.